This T cell receptor (beta chain) stems from a study of shared clonotypes between healthy human individuals. Study as a whole: Participating donors consisted of two women and a few men aged 18 to 49. Study-level findings and limits: Naive CD4 clonotypes overlapped across a handful of donors at approximately 5.3%. Even with large depth, rarefaction showed that sorted-subset sequencing was incomplete.

The V gene lost 4 bases and the J gene lost 5 bases, with 17 bases spanning the gap. This CDR3 comprises 15 residues. Germline lookup yields CDR1 MNHNY and CDR2 SVGAGI (reference sequence). The input for sorted-subset replicate PCRs was around 0.2 ug DNA, tens of thousands of T cell genomes. Method: immunoSEQ multiplex PCR; TCRdb's copy keeps in-frame clones and lacks some. Among approximately 2.3 million clones, approximately 95% were seen once, and the ten largest hold under 0.45%. On this clone: Its antigen is as yet unknown.

The sequence was obtained from a man between 18 and 29 years old in good health. Some clones in this sample may be carry-over from other donors' samples. Material for sequencing was naive CD4+ T cells from PBMCs. Subset noted: CD45RA+ positively selected. The J gene is TRBJ2-5, the V gene TRBV6-6; D ambiguous. The CDR3 protein is CASSSPWAAGETQYF. The CDR3 DNA sequence: TGTGCCAGCAGTTCACCCTGGGCGGCCGGGGAGACCCAGTACTTC.